The 4 T cell receptor beta chains below come from one sample, sequenced in a study of pediatric ulcerative colitis. Method: immunoSEQ multiplex PCR; TCRdb's copy keeps in-frame clones and lacks some. The sample carries 30,000 to 45,000 clones, around four fifths recorded once. One to two pinch biopsies were taken from the rectum during colonoscopy. Sequenced material: gut tissue. These TCRs come from a boy between 10 and 17 years old with moderate ulcerative colitis.

This chain connects TRBV4-3 to TRBJ2-1, with 11 bases lining up with TRBD2. Germline CDR1 and CDR2: LGHNA and YSLEER. The CDR3 contains 20 residues. V trimming: 4 bases; J trimming: 0 bases; junction bases outside the gene matches: 14. The chain's CDR3 is CASSRNGLAGARSSYNEQFF. CDR3 DNA sequence: TGCGCCAGCAGCCGGAACGGACTAGCGGGCGCCCGGAGCTCCTACAATGAGCAGTTCTTC.

This chain links TRBV19 with TRBJ2-1; TRBD2 matches 8 bases. CDR3 size: 14 residues. CDR1 LNHDA and CDR2 SQIVND come from the germline V gene (reference sequence). J was trimmed by 7 bases and V by 7 bases; bases with no gene match: 9. CDR3 loop: CASNSFSGTNEQFF. Written as DNA, the CDR3 is TGTGCCAGTAACTCATTTAGCGGGACAAATGAGCAGTTCTTC.

This chain links TRBV28 with TRBJ2-3; maybe TRBD2 (5 bases). V was shortened by 5 bases and J by 5 bases, with 8 bases between the two germline ends. The CDR3 loop spans 12 amino acids. The germline gives CDR1 MDHEN, CDR2 SYDVKM. CDR3 region: CASSPEVDTQYF. The CDR3 DNA reads as TGTGCCAGCAGTCCGGAGGTAGATACGCAGTATTTT.

The chain couples TRBV4-1 to TRBJ2-2; D not resolved. Deletions cut 1 base from V and 6 bases from J, with 12 bases between. The V gene's germline CDR1 is MGHRA and CDR2 YSYEKL. The CDR3 sequence is 15 residues long. The CDR3 loop is CASSQVLRRAGELFF. The CDR3 DNA sequence: TGCGCCAGCAGCCAAGTCCTACGACGGGCCGGGGAGCTGTTTTTT.